This TCR beta chain was documented in a study of control samples from healthy donors and cancer patients. Trimming cost V 6 bases and J 2 bases; bases outside gene matches: 3. CDR3 length: 15 residues. Germline CDR1 is ENHRY and CDR2 is SYGVKD. Only in-frame clones appear in the TCRdb table, and some are missing; sequencing was by immunoSEQ multiplex PCR. Its table lists some 190,000 clones. This chain connects TRBV10-3 to TRBJ2-3, with 12 nucleotides matching TRBD2. The sequence derives from a woman in her twenties or thirties in good health. The sample was blood. The CDR3 region is CAIRRLAGATDTQYF. The CDR3 DNA reads as TGTGCCATCAGGAGACTAGCGGGGGCCACAGATACGCAGTATTTT.